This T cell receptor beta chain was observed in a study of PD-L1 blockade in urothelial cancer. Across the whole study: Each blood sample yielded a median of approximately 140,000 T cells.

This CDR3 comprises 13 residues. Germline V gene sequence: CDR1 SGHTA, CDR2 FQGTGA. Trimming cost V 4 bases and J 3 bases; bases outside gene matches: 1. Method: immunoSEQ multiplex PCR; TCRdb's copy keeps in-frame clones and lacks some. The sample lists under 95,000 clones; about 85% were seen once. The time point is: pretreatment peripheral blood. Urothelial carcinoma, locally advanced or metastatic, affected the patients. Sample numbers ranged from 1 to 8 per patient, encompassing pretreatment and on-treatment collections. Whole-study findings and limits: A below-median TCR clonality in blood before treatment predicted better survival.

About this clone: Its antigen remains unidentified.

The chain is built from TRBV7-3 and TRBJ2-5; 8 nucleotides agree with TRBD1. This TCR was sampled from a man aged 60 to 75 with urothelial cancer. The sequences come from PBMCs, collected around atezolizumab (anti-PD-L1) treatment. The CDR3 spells CASSSDREETQYF. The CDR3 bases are TGTGCCAGCAGCTCGGACAGGGAAGAGACCCAGTACTTC.